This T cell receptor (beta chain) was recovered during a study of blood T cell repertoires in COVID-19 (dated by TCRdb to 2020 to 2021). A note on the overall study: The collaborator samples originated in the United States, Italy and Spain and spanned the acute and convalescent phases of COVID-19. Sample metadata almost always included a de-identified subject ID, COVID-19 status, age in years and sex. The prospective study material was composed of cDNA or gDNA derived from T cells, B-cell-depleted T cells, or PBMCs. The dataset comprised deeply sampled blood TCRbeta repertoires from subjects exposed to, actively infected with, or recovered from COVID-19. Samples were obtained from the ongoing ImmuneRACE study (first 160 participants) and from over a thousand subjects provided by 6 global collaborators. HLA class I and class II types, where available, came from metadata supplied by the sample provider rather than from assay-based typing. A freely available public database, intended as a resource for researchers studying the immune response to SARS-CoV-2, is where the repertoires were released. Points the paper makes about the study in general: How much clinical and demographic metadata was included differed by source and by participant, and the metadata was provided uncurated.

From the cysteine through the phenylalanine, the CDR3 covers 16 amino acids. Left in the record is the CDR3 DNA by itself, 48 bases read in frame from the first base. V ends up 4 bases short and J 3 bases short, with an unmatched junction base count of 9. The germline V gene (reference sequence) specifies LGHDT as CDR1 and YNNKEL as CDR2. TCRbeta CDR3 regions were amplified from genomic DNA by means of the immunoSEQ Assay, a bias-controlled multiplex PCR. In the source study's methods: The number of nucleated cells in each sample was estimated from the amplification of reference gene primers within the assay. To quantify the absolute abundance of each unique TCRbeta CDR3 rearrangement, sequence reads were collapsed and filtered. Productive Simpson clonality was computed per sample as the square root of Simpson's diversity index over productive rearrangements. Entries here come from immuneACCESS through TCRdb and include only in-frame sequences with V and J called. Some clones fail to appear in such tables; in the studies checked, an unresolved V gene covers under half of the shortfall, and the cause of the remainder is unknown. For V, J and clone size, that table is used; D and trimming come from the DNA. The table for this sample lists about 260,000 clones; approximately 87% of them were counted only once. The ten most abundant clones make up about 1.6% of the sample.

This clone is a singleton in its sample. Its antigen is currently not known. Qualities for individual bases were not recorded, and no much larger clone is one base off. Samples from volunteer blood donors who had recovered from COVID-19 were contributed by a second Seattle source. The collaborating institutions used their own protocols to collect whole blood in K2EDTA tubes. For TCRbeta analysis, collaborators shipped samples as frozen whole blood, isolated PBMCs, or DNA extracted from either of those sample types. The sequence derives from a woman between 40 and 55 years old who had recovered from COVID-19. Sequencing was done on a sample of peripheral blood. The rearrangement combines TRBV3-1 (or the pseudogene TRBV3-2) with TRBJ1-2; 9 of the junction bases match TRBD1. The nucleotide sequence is TGTGCCAGCAGCCTCACCGGGACAGGGCCGGACTATGGCTACACCTTC. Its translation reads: CASSLTGTGPDYGYTF.